The 28 T cell receptor beta chains in this list originate from one sample, sequenced in a study of regulatory T cells in long-lasting Graves disease. Investigators prepared the TCR beta libraries by applying iRepertoire HTBI primers and Arm-PCR of CDR3 regions. TCRdb re-derived calls from the multiplex PCR reads in MiXCR, one entry per CDR3 protein. Among some 450,000 distinct CDR3 sequences listed, around a quarter were seen once. Noted time point: persistent/refractory GD, antithyroid drugs over 5 years with positive TRAb. With RNA extracted from PBMCs as input, the TCR library was made. Sequencing was performed on peripheral blood mononuclear cells (PBMCs), taken when the disease was refractory, from a patient treated with antithyroid drugs. These receptors all come from a female donor with Graves disease.

This clonotype was seen repeatedly, ten times or more. The CDR3 DNA reads TGCGCCAGCAGCTTGAAGGCGGAAGATTCACCCCTCCACTTT. Translating it yields CASSLKAEDSPLHF. The chain links TRBV5-1 to TRBJ1-6, with no clear D. Looked up from germline, CDR1 is SGHRS and CDR2 is YFSETQ. This CDR3 comprises 14 residues. V shed 1 base and J shed 8 bases, with 10 bases lying between them.

The CDR3 sequence is CASSQALSGRVPGELFF. The CDR3 region has the DNA TGTGCCAGCAGCCAAGCCCTCAGCGGGAGGGTTCCCGGGGAGCTGTTTTTT. The rearrangement joins TRBV14 to TRBJ2-2; 10 nucleotides align to TRBD2. CDR1 and CDR2 (germline): SGHDN, FVKESK. V trimming: 1 base; J trimming: 6 bases; junction bases outside the gene matches: 8. This CDR3 is 17 amino acids long.

This clonotype was seen only a few times. Possible read error: a much larger clone is one base away. This chain joins TRBV28 and TRBJ1-2; D is perhaps TRBD1 (5 bases). This CDR3 region has 15 residues. The V gene's germline CDR1 is MDHEN and CDR2 SYDVKM. The CDR3 here is CASSPQGVRDYGCTF. The CDR3 DNA follows: TGTGCCAGCAGTCCGCAGGGTGTGCGCGACTATGGCTGCACCTTC.

The rearrangement joins TRBV12-3 or TRBV12-4 to TRBJ2-2; D unclear. V shed 2 bases and J shed 4 bases, with 11 bases lying between them. The CDR3 is made up of 15 amino acids. The CDR3 DNA follows: TGTGCCAGCAGTTTAAGGCTAGTCCGCACCGGGGAGCTGTTTTTT. Its translation: CASSLRLVRTGELFF.

This clonotype was detected only once. A read error may be the cause here, since a much bigger clone is one base away. Because the CDR3 is missing its conserved closing phenylalanine or tryptophan, this is likely a read error. CDR3: CSAADGASAFL. The DNA for the CDR3 is TGCAGTGCCGCCGACGGTGCCTCAGCTTTCCTT. The rearrangement links TRBV20-1 to TRBJ1-1; D ambiguous. Germline V gene lookup returns CDR1 DFQATT and CDR2 SNEGSKA (reference sequence). Trimming pared 6 bases from V and 10 bases from J, leaving 15 bases between. The CDR3 has 11 amino acids.

The chain links TRBV5-5 to TRBJ2-7, with 8 bases aligning to TRBD2. The germline CDR1 and CDR2 sequences are SGHKS and YYEKEE (reference sequence). V gave up 1 base and J gave up 3 bases; unmatched junction bases: 6. This CDR3 has 15 amino acids. CDR3 DNA: TGTGCCAGCAGCTTGCGAGCGGGAGAACACTACGAGCAGTACTTC. As protein: CASSLRAGEHYEQYF.

This clonotype was counted a few times. V and J are TRBV24-1 and TRBJ1-2, with 9 nucleotides matching TRBD1. The V gene end was trimmed by 3 bases and the J gene end by 12 bases; junction bases not matched to a gene: 7. The length of the CDR3 is 13 residues. CDR1 is KGHDR and CDR2 is SFDVKD in the germline V gene. The CDR3: CATSDNSGQGDTF. The CDR3 DNA reads as TGTGCCACCAGTGATAACTCGGGACAGGGCGACACCTTC.

The CDR3 spells CASSYKGLHYEQYF. CDR3 sequence (DNA): TGTGCCAGCAGTTACAAGGGACTACACTACGAGCAGTACTTC. This chain connects TRBV6-2 or TRBV6-3 to TRBJ2-7, with 7 positions matching TRBD2. Germline V gene lookup returns CDR1 MNHEY and CDR2 SVGEGT. The CDR3 covers 14 residues. J lost 3 bases, V lost 2 bases, and 4 bases had no gene match.

This chain connects TRBV18 to TRBJ2-5; tentative D call: TRBD2 (7 bases). The CDR3 runs to 16 residues. Trimming took off 3 bases at V and 1 base at J, with 15 bases between the two ends. Germline loops: CDR1 KGHSH, CDR2 LQKENI. The DNA of the CDR3 is TGTGCCAGCTCACCCGCGACTAGGGGGGGCCAAGAGACCCAGTACTTC. Translating it yields CASSPATRGGQETQYF.

This clonotype occurred a few times. The CDR3 nucleotides read TGTGCCAGCAGCTTAGCGGACGGAACTAATTCACCCCTCCACTTT. Protein: CASSLADGTNSPLHF. The chain links TRBV7-9 to TRBJ1-6; D remains ambiguous. The CDR3 runs to 15 residues. Germline assignment: CDR1 SEHNR and CDR2 FQNEAQ (reference sequence). V lost 0 bases, J lost 6 bases, and 9 bases lay in between. The variable domain in full, completed from reference TRBV7-9 and TRBJ1-6, reads DTGVSQNPRHKITKRGQNVTFRCDPISEHNRLYWYRQTLGQGPEFLTYFQNEAQLEKSRLLSDRFSAERPKGSFSTLEIQRTEQGDSAMYLCASSLADGTNSPLHFGNGTRLTVT.

This clonotype appeared many times. This chain connects TRBV6-1 to TRBJ1-1; perhaps TRBD1 as D (5 bases). The CDR3 length is 15 residues. Trimming pared 9 bases from V and 1 base from J, leaving 18 bases between. CDR1 is MNHNS, CDR2 SASEGT, per germline. The CDR3 coding sequence is TGTGCCAGTAACACTGTGGGCAGGGAGAACACTGAAGCTTTCTTT. Amino acid sequence: CASNTVGRENTEAFF.

The rearrangement links TRBV6-5 to TRBJ2-7, with D possibly matching TRBD1 (6 bases). Germline CDR1 and CDR2: MNHEY and SVGAGI. Trimming removed 4 bases from V and 6 bases from J, with 16 bases in between. The CDR3 totals 14 residues. CDR3 region: CASSWPGQYSEQYF. CDR3 sequence (DNA): TGTGCCAGCAGTTGGCCCGGACAGTACTCCGAGCAGTACTTC.

This clonotype was recorded at least ten times. This rearrangement joins TRBV6-1 to TRBJ2-7; a weak D match, TRBD2 (7 bases). Trimming took off 7 bases at V and 9 bases at J, with 25 bases between the two ends. The CDR3 totals 15 residues. Germline V gives CDR1 MNHNS, CDR2 SASEGT. CDR3 amino acids: CASTDVFATGGLQYF. The CDR3 DNA is TGTGCCAGCACCGATGTGTTCGCGACCGGGGGGCTGCAGTACTTC.

This clonotype was seen a few times. This sequence joins TRBV10-2 and TRBJ1-2; D gene ambiguous. The ends were cut back, 6 bases at V and 6 bases at J, with 20 bases in the middle. The V gene's germline CDR1 is WSHSY and CDR2 SAAADI. This CDR3 comprises 15 residues. The CDR3 region has the DNA TGCGCCAGCAGCGAGATTTGGGTTCCGCTCAATGGCTACACCTTC. Translation gives CASSEIWVPLNGYTF.

This clonotype was observed a handful of times. This CDR3 reads CASSFRGAPNTEAFF. The CDR3 DNA reads as TGTGCCAGCAGTTTCAGGGGGGCACCGAACACTGAAGCTTTCTTT. The chain recombines TRBV12-3 or TRBV12-4 with TRBJ1-1; 7 bases fit TRBD1. Losses at the gene ends were 3 bases for V and 1 base for J; bases not matched to a gene: 5. This CDR3 contains 15 residues.

The J gene is TRBJ1-5, the V gene TRBV15, with D unresolved. Trimming left V 8 bases short and J 0 bases short, with 5 bases between. The germline gives CDR1 LNHNV, CDR2 YYDKDF (reference sequence). The CDR3 contains 12 residues. The CDR3 here is CATQDSNQPQHF. CDR3 nucleotide sequence: TGTGCCACCCAGGATAGCAATCAGCCCCAGCATTTT.

The chain recombines TRBV9 with TRBJ2-7; 8 positions agree with TRBD2. The germline CDR1 and CDR2 sequences are SGDLS and YYNGEE. Unmatched junction bases numbered 9, after V lost 0 bases and J lost 4 bases. CDR3 length: 16 amino acids. This chain's CDR3 is CASSVESSGKKYEQYF. CDR3 nucleotides: TGTGCCAGCAGCGTAGAAAGTAGCGGGAAAAAGTACGAGCAGTACTTC.

In its sample, this clonotype was seen a few times. This chain uses TRBV25-1 with TRBJ2-7; 9 bases map to TRBD2. Germline V gene data show CDR1 as MGHDK and CDR2 as SYGVNS. The CDR3 covers 17 residues. Trimming removed 2 bases from V and 4 bases from J; junction bases left unmatched: 12. CDR3 bases: TGTGCCAGCAGTGAAGTGGTTTTGCGGGAGGGTAAATACGAGCAGTACTTC. It is translated as CASSEVVLREGKYEQYF.

The chain uses TRBV11-2 and TRBJ1-5; no firm D call. Germline-derived CDR1 and CDR2 are SGHAT and FQNNGV. Trimming removed 3 bases at V and 6 bases at J, with 21 bases between. This CDR3 region has 17 residues. The CDR3 DNA sequence: TGTGCCAGCAGCTTGGTTATGGCCACTCGAGGCCCTCAGCCCCAGCATTTT. Its protein product is CASSLVMATRGPQPQHF.

This clonotype has just a few counts. This chain links TRBV28 with TRBJ2-7, with a weak D call TRBD2 (5 bases). V was clipped by 7 bases and J by 7 bases, with 23 bases between them. Germline CDR1 is MDHEN and CDR2 is SYDVKM. This CDR3 spans 15 amino acids. The CDR3 protein is CASTPAASIFWEQYF. The CDR3, as DNA: TGTGCCAGCACCCCAGCGGCCTCCATTTTTTGGGAGCAGTACTTC.

This clonotype was counted between two and nine times. The chain joins TRBV20-1 to TRBJ1-5, with D uncertain. Germline CDR1 is DFQATT and CDR2 is SNEGSKA (reference sequence). CDR3 length equals 13 residues. V lost 3 bases, J lost 4 bases, and 10 bases lay in between. CDR3 in amino acids: CSASIGSNQPQHF. The CDR3, as DNA: TGCAGTGCTAGTATAGGGAGTAATCAGCCCCAGCATTTT.

This clonotype was seen a handful of times. The V gene is TRBV29-1, the J gene TRBJ1-2; TRBD1 might be the D (6 bases). V lost 6 bases to trimming and J lost 5 bases, with 19 bases between them. CDR1 is SQVTM, CDR2 ANQGSEA, per germline. The CDR3 has 14 residues. The DNA of the CDR3 is TGCAGCGTGATACAGGGTTCCCTAGGGTATGGCTACACCTTC. Amino acids: CSVIQGSLGYGYTF. The variable domain in full, with the rest retrieved from reference TRBV29-1 and TRBJ1-2, is SAVISQKPSRDICQRGTSLTIQCQVDSQVTMMFWYRQQPGQSLTLIATANQGSEATYESGFVIDKFPISRPNLTFSTLTVSNMSPEDSSIYLCSVIQGSLGYGYTFGSGTRLTVV.

This clonotype was observed many times. The chain combines TRBV7-2 with TRBJ2-7; no reliable D call. This CDR3 comprises 12 residues. V lost 6 bases to trimming and J lost 2 bases, with 8 bases between them. CDR1 is SGHTA, CDR2 FQGNSA, per germline. The CDR3, as DNA: TGTGCCAGCAGTTCAACGGCCTACGAGCAGTACTTC. Protein product: CASSSTAYEQYF.

This clonotype has at least ten counts. This sequence joins TRBV28 and TRBJ1-2; D remains ambiguous. CDR3 length equals 14 residues. V lost 2 bases and J 3 bases, leaving 10 bases between the germline ends. Per germline, CDR1 MDHEN and CDR2 SYDVKM. CDR3 in amino acids: CASSLIINYYGYTF. DNA for the CDR3: TGTGCCAGCAGTTTAATCATAAATTACTATGGCTACACCTTC.

This clonotype was counted many times. V is TRBV18 and J is TRBJ1-6; 7 bases agree with TRBD1. V lost 8 bases to trimming and J lost 5 bases; unmatched junction nucleotides: 6. This CDR3 is 14 amino acids long. Germline assignment: CDR1 KGHSH and CDR2 LQKENI. The DNA of the CDR3 is TGTGCCAGCAGCCCGACAGGGAATAATTCACCCCTCCACTTT. It codes for CASSPTGNNSPLHF.

This clonotype was detected a few times. The V gene is TRBV2, the J gene TRBJ2-1, with D tentatively TRBD1 (6 bases). Trimming removed 4 bases from V and 4 bases from J, with 17 bases in between. Germline loops: CDR1 SNHLY, CDR2 FYNNEI. The CDR3 is 16 amino acids. CDR3 in DNA: TGTGCCAGCAGTGCCCTGAACAGGGCGCAGTACAATGAGCAGTTCTTC. Translating gives CASSALNRAQYNEQFF.

In this sample, this clonotype turned up a few times. This sequence joins TRBV5-1 and TRBJ2-2, with D perhaps matching TRBD1 (5 bases). Trimming cost V 1 base and J 4 bases, with 11 bases left between them. The germline V gene has CDR1 SGHRS and CDR2 YFSETQ. The CDR3 is 15 residues long. DNA of the CDR3: TGCGCCAGCAGCTTGAGCCAGGGTTCCACCGGGGAGCTGTTTTTT. Translation gives CASSLSQGSTGELFF.

This clonotype was counted many times. The chain joins TRBV7-8 to TRBJ2-2, with D possibly being TRBD2 (5 bases). In germline, CDR1 is SGHVS, CDR2 FQNEAQ. The CDR3 runs 14 residues. Trimming stripped 7 bases from V and 0 bases from J, with 9 bases between. CDR3 amino acids: CASNSGTNTGELFF. As DNA, the CDR3 is TGTGCCAGCAATTCGGGAACGAACACCGGGGAGCTGTTTTTT.